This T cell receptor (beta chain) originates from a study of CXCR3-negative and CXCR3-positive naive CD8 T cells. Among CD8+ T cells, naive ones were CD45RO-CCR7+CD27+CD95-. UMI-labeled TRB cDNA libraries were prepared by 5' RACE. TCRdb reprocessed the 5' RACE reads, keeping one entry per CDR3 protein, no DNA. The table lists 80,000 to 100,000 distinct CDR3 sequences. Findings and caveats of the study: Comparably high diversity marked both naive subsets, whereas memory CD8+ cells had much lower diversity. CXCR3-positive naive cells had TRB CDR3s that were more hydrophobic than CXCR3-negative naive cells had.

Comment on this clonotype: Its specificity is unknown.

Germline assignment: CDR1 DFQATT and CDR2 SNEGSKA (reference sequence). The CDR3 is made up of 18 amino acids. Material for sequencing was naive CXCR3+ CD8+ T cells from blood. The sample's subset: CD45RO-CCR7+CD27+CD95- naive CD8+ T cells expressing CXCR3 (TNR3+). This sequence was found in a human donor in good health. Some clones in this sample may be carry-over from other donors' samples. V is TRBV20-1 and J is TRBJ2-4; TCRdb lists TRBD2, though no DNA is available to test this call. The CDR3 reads CSARNTATSGRLFDIQYF.